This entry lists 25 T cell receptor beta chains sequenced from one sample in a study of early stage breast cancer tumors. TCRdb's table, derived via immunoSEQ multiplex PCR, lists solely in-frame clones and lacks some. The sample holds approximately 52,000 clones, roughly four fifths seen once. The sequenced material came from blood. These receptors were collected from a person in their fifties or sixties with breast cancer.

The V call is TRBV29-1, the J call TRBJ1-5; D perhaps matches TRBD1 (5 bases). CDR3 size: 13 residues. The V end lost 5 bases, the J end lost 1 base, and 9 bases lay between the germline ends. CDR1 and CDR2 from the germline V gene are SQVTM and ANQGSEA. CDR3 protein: CSVSEGSNQPQHF. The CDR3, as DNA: TGCAGCGTTTCCGAGGGGAGCAATCAGCCCCAGCATTTT.

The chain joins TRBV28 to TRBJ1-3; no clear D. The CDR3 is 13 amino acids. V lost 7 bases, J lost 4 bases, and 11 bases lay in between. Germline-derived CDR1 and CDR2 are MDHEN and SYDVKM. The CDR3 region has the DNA TGTGCCAGCACCCTCCCCCGGGGAAACACCATATATTTT. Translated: CASTLPRGNTIYF.

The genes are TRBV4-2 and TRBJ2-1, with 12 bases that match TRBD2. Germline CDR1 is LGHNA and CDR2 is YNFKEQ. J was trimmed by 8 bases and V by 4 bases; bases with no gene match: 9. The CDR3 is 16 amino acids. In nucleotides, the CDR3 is TGTGCCAGCAGCCTGACCCTAGCGGGAGGGCAGTATGAGCAGTTCTTC. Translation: CASSLTLAGGQYEQFF.

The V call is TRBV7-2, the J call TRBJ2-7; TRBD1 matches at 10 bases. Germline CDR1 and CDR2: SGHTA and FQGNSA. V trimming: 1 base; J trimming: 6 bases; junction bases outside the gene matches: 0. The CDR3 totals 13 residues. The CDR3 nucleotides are TGTGCCAGCAGCTTAGGGGACAGGGGCGAGCAGTACTTC. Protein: CASSLGDRGEQYF.

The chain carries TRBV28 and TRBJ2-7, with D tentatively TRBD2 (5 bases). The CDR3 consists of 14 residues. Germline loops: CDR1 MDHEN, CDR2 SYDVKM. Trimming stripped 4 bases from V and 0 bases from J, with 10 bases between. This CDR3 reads CASSSGLDSYEQYF. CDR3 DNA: TGTGCCAGCAGTTCCGGACTGGACTCCTACGAGCAGTACTTC.

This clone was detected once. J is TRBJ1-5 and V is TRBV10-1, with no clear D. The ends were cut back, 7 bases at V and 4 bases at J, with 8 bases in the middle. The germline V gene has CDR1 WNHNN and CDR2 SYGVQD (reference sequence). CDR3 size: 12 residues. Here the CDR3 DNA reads TGCGCCAGCAACGAGACTAATCAGCCCCAGCATTTT. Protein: CASNETNQPQHF.

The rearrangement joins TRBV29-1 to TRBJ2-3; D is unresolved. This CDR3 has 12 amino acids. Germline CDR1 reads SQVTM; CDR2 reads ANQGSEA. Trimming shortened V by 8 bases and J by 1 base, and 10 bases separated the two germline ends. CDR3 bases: TGCAGCCTCCGCCCCGGCACAGATACGCAGTATTTT. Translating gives CSLRPGTDTQYF.

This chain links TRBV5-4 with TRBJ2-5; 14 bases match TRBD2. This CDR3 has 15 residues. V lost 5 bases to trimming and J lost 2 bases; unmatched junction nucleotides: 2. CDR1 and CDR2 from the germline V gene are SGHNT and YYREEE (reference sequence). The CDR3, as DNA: TGTGCCAGCAGTCGACTAGCGGGGGGGCAAGAGACCCAGTACTTC. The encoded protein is CASSRLAGGQETQYF. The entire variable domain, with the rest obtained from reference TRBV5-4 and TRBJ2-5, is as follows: ETGVTQSPTHLIKTRGQQVTLRCSSQSGHNTVSWYQQALGQGPQFIFQYYREEENGRGNFPPRFSGLQFPNYSSELNVNALELDDSALYLCASSRLAGGQETQYFGPGTRLLVL.

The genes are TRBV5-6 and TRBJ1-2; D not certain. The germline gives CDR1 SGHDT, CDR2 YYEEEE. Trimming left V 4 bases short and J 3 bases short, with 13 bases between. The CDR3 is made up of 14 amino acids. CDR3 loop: CASSRRGPHYGYTF. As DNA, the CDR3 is TGTGCCAGCAGCCGGCGTGGTCCTCACTATGGCTACACCTTC.

CDR3 coding DNA: TGTGCCAGCAGCTCCTTGGGCCAAGAGACCCAGTACTTC. Protein product: CASSSLGQETQYF. The V and J genes are TRBV5-6 and TRBJ2-5, with D unclear. The ends were cut back, 3 bases at V and 1 base at J, with 7 bases in the middle. CDR3 length equals 13 residues. CDR1 and CDR2 from the germline V gene are SGHDT and YYEEEE.

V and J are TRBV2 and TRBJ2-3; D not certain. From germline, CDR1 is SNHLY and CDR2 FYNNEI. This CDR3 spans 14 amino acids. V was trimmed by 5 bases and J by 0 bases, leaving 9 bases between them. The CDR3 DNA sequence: TGTGCCAGCAGTTCGACTTCTAGCACAGATACGCAGTATTTT. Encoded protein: CASSSTSSTDTQYF.

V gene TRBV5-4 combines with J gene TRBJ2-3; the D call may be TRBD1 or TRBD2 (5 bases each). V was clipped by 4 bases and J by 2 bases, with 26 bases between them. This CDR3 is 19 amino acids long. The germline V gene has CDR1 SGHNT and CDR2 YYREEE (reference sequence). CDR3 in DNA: TGTGCCAGCAGCGGGAGCCCTACAGGACTCCGACTCAACACAGATACGCAGTATTTT. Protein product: CASSGSPTGLRLNTDTQYF.

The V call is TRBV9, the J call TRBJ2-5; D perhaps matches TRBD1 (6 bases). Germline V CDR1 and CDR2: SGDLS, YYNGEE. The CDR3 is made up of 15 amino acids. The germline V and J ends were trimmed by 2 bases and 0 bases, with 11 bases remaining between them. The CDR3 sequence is CASSVQGSHQETQYF. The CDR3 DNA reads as TGTGCCAGCAGCGTTCAGGGGTCTCACCAAGAGACCCAGTACTTC.

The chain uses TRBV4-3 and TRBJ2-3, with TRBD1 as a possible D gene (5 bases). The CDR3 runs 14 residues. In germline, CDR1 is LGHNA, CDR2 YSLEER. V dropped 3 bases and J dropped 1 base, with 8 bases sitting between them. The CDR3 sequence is CASSQQQGTDTQYF. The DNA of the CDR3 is TGCGCCAGCAGCCAGCAACAGGGCACAGATACGCAGTATTTT.

The CDR3: CASSYSPNYGYTF. CDR3 nucleotides: TGTGCCAGCAGTTACTCTCCTAACTATGGCTACACCTTC. The rearrangement joins TRBV6-5 to TRBJ1-2; unclear D gene. V shed 0 bases and J shed 0 bases, with 2 bases lying between them. The CDR3 has 13 amino acids. Germline V gene sequence: CDR1 MNHEY, CDR2 SVGAGI.

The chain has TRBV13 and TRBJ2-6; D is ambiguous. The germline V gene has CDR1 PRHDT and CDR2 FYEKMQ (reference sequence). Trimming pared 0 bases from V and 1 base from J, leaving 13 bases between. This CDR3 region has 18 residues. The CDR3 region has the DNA TGTGCCAGCAGCTTAGGACAGTTAGATGCTTCTGGGGCCAACGTCCTGACTTTC. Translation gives CASSLGQLDASGANVLTF.

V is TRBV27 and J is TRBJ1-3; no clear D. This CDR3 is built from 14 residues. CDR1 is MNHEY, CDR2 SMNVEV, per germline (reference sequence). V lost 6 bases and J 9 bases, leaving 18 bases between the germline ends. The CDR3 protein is CASSPSDTLGTIYF. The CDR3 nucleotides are TGTGCCAGCAGCCCGTCCGACACCCTAGGCACCATATATTTT.

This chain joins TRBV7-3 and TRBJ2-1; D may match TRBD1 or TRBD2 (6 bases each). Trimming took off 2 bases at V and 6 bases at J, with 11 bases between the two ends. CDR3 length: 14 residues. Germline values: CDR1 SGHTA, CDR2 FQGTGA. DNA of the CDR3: TGTGCCAGCAGCTTAGGGTGGGGGGCCAATGAGCAGTTCTTC. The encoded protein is CASSLGWGANEQFF.

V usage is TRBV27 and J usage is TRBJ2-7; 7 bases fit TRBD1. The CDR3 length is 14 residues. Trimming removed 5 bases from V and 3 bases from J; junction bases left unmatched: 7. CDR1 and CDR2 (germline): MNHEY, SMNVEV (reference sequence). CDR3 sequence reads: CASSPTGQSYEQYF. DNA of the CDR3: TGTGCCAGCAGTCCAACGGGACAGAGCTACGAGCAGTACTTC.

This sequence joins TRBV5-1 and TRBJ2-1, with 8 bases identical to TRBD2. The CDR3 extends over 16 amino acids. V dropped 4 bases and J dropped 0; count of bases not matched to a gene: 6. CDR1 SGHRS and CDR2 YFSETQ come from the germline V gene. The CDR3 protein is CASSPGGPNSYNEQFF. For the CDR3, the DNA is TGCGCCAGCAGCCCGGGGGGGCCCAACTCCTACAATGAGCAGTTCTTC.

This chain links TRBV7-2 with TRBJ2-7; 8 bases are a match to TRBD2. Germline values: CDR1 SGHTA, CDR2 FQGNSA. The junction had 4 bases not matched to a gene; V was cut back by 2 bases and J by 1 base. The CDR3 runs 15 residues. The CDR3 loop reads CASSLSGTRSYEQYF. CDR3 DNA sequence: TGTGCCAGCAGCTTATCCGGGACTAGGTCCTACGAGCAGTACTTC.

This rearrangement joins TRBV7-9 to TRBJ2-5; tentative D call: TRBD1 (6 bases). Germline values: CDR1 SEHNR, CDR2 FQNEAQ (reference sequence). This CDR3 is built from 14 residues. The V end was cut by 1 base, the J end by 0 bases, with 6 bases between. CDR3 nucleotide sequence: TGTGCCAGCAGCTTAGGGGGGCACCAAGAGACCCAGTACTTC. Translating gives CASSLGGHQETQYF.

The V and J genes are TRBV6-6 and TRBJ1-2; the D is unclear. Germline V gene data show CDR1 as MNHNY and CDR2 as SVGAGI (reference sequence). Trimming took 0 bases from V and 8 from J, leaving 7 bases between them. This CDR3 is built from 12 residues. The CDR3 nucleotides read TGTGCCAGCAGTTACTCGAGCTTAGGCTACACCTTC. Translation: CASSYSSLGYTF.

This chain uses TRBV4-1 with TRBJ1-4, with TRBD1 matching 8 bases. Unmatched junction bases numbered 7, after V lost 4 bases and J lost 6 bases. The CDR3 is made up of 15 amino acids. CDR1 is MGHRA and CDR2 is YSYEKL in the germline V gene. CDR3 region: CASSLEDRAHEKLFF. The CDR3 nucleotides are TGCGCCAGCAGCCTCGAGGACAGGGCCCATGAAAAACTGTTTTTT.

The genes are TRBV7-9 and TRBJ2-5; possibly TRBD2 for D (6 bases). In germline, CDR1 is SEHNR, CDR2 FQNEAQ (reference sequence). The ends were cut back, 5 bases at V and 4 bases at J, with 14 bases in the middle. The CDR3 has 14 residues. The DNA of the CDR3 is TGTGCCAGCAGCGCCAGGGACTCCGGAGAGACCCAGTACTTC. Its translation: CASSARDSGETQYF.